Listed below are T cell receptor beta chains from one sample, sequenced in a study of OX40 agonist ivuxolimab in advanced cancers. The assay was immunoSEQ multiplex PCR, and TCRdb's table has in-frame clones only and misses some. Of some 45,000 clones in the sample, roughly four fifths were seen once. The sequenced sample was CD4+ or CD8+ T cells sorted from blood, obtained in a trial of the OX40 agonist ivuxolimab. Receptor source: an adult with an advanced solid tumor such as melanoma, head and neck, liver or kidney cancer. CDR3s include the opening cysteine and the closing phenylalanine or tryptophan. D genes are given only for firm matches. Expanded clones get a size class; other rows say once, few or many, or leave the size out.

abundance: .; v_gene: TRBV7-9; j_gene: TRBJ2-2; d_gene: TRBD1; CDR3aa: CASYATGEKTGELFF; CDR3nt: TGTGCCAGCTATGCCACAGGGGAGAAGACCGGGGAGCTGTTTTTT
abundance: few; v_gene: TRBV9; j_gene: TRBJ2-7; d_gene: .; CDR3aa: CASSVGQTNYEQYF; CDR3nt: TGTGCCAGCAGCGTAGGACAGACGAACTACGAGCAGTACTTC
abundance: .; v_gene: TRBV19; j_gene: TRBJ2-7; d_gene: .; CDR3aa: CASSDLWEQYF; CDR3nt: TGTGCCAGTAGCGATCTGTGGGAGCAGTACTTC
abundance: few; v_gene: TRBV10-2; j_gene: TRBJ1-1; d_gene: .; CDR3aa: CATSGGGSNTEAFF; CDR3nt: TGCGCCACCTCCGGGGGGGGCAGCAACACTGAAGCTTTCTTT
abundance: .; v_gene: TRBV2; j_gene: TRBJ1-2; d_gene: TRBD1; CDR3aa: CASTGVDGYTF; CDR3nt: TGTGCCTCGACAGGGGTAGATGGCTACACCTTC
abundance: few; v_gene: TRBV10-1; j_gene: TRBJ2-2; d_gene: .; CDR3aa: CASSRQELSTGELFF; CDR3nt: TGCGCCAGCAGTAGACAGGAGTTGAGCACCGGGGAGCTGTTTTTT
abundance: .; v_gene: TRBV19; j_gene: TRBJ2-3; d_gene: TRBD2; CDR3aa: CASGTSGERAQYF; CDR3nt: TGTGCCAGTGGGACTAGCGGGGAGAGGGCGCAGTATTTT
abundance: .; v_gene: TRBV6-5; j_gene: TRBJ2-1; d_gene: .; CDR3aa: CASSTGEGSYNEQFF; CDR3nt: TGTGCCAGCAGTACAGGGGAGGGGTCCTACAATGAGCAGTTCTTC
abundance: .; v_gene: TRBV18; j_gene: TRBJ2-7; d_gene: TRBD1; CDR3aa: CASSPLRTGSYEQYF; CDR3nt: TGTGCCAGCTCACCACTACGGACAGGGTCCTACGAGCAGTACTTC
abundance: .; v_gene: TRBV2; j_gene: TRBJ2-5; d_gene: .; CDR3aa: CASVILETQYF; CDR3nt: TGTGCCAGCGTAATCTTAGAGACCCAGTACTTC
abundance: .; v_gene: TRBV5-5; j_gene: TRBJ2-1; d_gene: .; CDR3aa: CASSPSSGSYNEQFF; CDR3nt: TGTGCCAGCAGCCCCTCCTCGGGCTCCTACAATGAGCAGTTCTTC
abundance: .; v_gene: TRBV25-1; j_gene: TRBJ2-1; d_gene: TRBD2; CDR3aa: CASREAGGRNEQFF; CDR3nt: TGTGCCAGCAGAGAAGCGGGAGGACGCAATGAGCAGTTCTTC
abundance: .; v_gene: TRBV5-4; j_gene: TRBJ1-4; d_gene: .; CDR3aa: CASSPAANEKLFF; CDR3nt: TGTGCCAGCAGCCCGGCCGCTAATGAAAAACTGTTTTTT
abundance: .; v_gene: TRBV19; j_gene: TRBJ2-3; d_gene: .; CDR3aa: CASSLGLTNTDTQYF; CDR3nt: TGTGCCAGTAGTTTGGGACTCACAAACACAGATACGCAGTATTTT
abundance: .; v_gene: TRBV4-1; j_gene: TRBJ2-1; d_gene: TRBD2; CDR3aa: CASTKGASGSDNEQFF; CDR3nt: TGCGCCAGCACCAAAGGGGCTAGCGGGAGTGACAATGAGCAGTTCTTC
abundance: .; v_gene: TRBV28; j_gene: TRBJ1-1; d_gene: TRBD1; CDR3aa: CASSSPGQGSMNTEAFF; CDR3nt: TGTGCCAGCAGTTCACCGGGACAGGGGAGCATGAACACTGAAGCTTTCTTT
abundance: .; v_gene: TRBV15; j_gene: TRBJ1-4; d_gene: .; CDR3aa: CATSRAGLGEKLFF; CDR3nt: TGTGCCACCAGCAGAGCGGGGCTTGGGGAAAAACTGTTTTTT
abundance: .; v_gene: TRBV28; j_gene: TRBJ2-1; d_gene: .; CDR3aa: CASRLRGEQFF; CDR3nt: TGTGCCAGCAGATTAAGGGGGGAGCAGTTCTTC
abundance: .; v_gene: TRBV19; j_gene: TRBJ2-7; d_gene: .; CDR3aa: CASSSARRHPSSYEQYF; CDR3nt: TGTGCCAGTTCCTCAGCAAGGCGGCATCCTAGCTCCTACGAGCAGTACTTC
abundance: .; v_gene: TRBV27; j_gene: TRBJ2-7; d_gene: TRBD1; CDR3aa: CASSTDRGGEQYF; CDR3nt: TGTGCCAGCAGCACGGACAGGGGGGGCGAGCAGTACTTC
abundance: .; v_gene: TRBV29-1; j_gene: TRBJ2-7; d_gene: TRBD2; CDR3aa: CSVEGFSSGRDEQYF; CDR3nt: TGCAGCGTTGAAGGCTTCTCTAGCGGGAGGGACGAGCAGTACTTC
abundance: .; v_gene: TRBV10-2; j_gene: TRBJ2-7; d_gene: TRBD2; CDR3aa: CASSERRSSGHYEQYF; CDR3nt: TGCGCCAGCAGTGAGCGGAGGTCTAGCGGTCATTACGAGCAGTACTTC
abundance: .; v_gene: TRBV6-1; j_gene: TRBJ1-4; d_gene: .; CDR3aa: CASRLGHSNEKLFF; CDR3nt: TGTGCCAGCCGTCTGGGACATTCTAATGAAAAACTGTTTTTT
abundance: .; v_gene: TRBV9; j_gene: TRBJ1-3; d_gene: .; CDR3aa: CASSELGGNSGNTIYF; CDR3nt: TGTGCCAGCAGCGAATTGGGAGGGAACTCTGGAAACACCATATATTTT
abundance: .; v_gene: TRBV27; j_gene: TRBJ2-1; d_gene: TRBD2; CDR3aa: CASSLGLRLAGDEQFF; CDR3nt: TGTGCCAGCAGTTTAGGTCTTAGGCTAGCGGGGGATGAGCAGTTCTTC
abundance: few; v_gene: TRBV5-1; j_gene: TRBJ2-3; d_gene: TRBD1; CDR3aa: CASSLGTGGSNTDTQYF; CDR3nt: TGCGCCAGCAGCTTGGGGACAGGGGGCTCTAACACAGATACGCAGTATTTT
abundance: .; v_gene: TRBV5-1; j_gene: TRBJ1-6; d_gene: TRBD1; CDR3aa: CASSLGQGSNSPLHF; CDR3nt: TGCGCCAGCAGCTTGGGACAGGGGTCGAATTCACCCCTCCACTTT
abundance: .; v_gene: TRBV7-2; j_gene: TRBJ1-1; d_gene: .; CDR3aa: CASSFSVNTEAFF; CDR3nt: TGTGCCAGCAGCTTTTCAGTGAACACTGAAGCTTTCTTT
abundance: .; v_gene: TRBV2; j_gene: TRBJ2-1; d_gene: TRBD1; CDR3aa: CASSGGTDNEQFF; CDR3nt: TGTGCCAGCAGTGGAGGGACAGACAATGAGCAGTTCTTC
abundance: few; v_gene: TRBV7-3; j_gene: TRBJ2-2; d_gene: .; CDR3aa: CASSLQWNTGELFF; CDR3nt: TGTGCCAGCAGCTTACAATGGAACACCGGGGAGCTGTTTTTT
abundance: .; v_gene: TRBV10-3; j_gene: TRBJ2-2; d_gene: .; CDR3aa: CAIRGEGELFF; CDR3nt: TGTGCCATCAGGGGGGAAGGGGAGCTGTTTTTT
abundance: .; v_gene: TRBV2; j_gene: TRBJ2-1; d_gene: .; CDR3aa: CASSEYGLSRRAEQFF; CDR3nt: TGTGCCAGCAGTGAATACGGTCTCTCACGGAGAGCTGAGCAGTTCTTC
abundance: .; v_gene: TRBV21-1; j_gene: TRBJ2-7; d_gene: .; CDR3aa: CASSIPGTGEYEQYF; CDR3nt: TGTGCCAGCAGCATTCCCGGGACAGGAGAATACGAGCAGTACTTC
abundance: once; v_gene: TRBV6-5; j_gene: TRBJ1-6; d_gene: TRBD1; CDR3aa: CASSYLNRGDSPLHF; CDR3nt: TGTGCCAGCAGTTACTTAAACAGGGGGGATTCACCCCTCCACTTT
abundance: .; v_gene: TRBV12-5; j_gene: TRBJ2-1; d_gene: .; CDR3aa: CASAGLSYNEQFF; CDR3nt: TGTGCTAGTGCGGGACTCTCCTACAATGAGCAGTTCTTC
abundance: .; v_gene: TRBV5-8; j_gene: TRBJ2-1; d_gene: TRBD2; CDR3aa: CASSLALAGSSYNEQFF; CDR3nt: TGTGCCAGCAGCTTGGCTCTAGCGGGGAGCTCCTACAATGAGCAGTTCTTC
abundance: .; v_gene: TRBV28; j_gene: TRBJ1-5; d_gene: TRBD1; CDR3aa: CASSLPFWDRNNQPQHF; CDR3nt: TGTGCCAGCAGTTTGCCATTTTGGGACAGAAACAATCAGCCCCAGCATTTT
abundance: .; v_gene: TRBV7-8; j_gene: TRBJ2-3; d_gene: .; CDR3aa: CASSKKTSTDTQYF; CDR3nt: TGTGCCAGCAGCAAAAAGACCAGCACAGATACGCAGTATTTT
abundance: .; v_gene: TRBV9; j_gene: TRBJ1-6; d_gene: .; CDR3aa: CASSVEIYNSPLHF; CDR3nt: TGTGCCAGCAGCGTGGAGATCTATAATTCACCCCTCCACTTT
abundance: few; v_gene: TRBV4-1; j_gene: TRBJ1-1; d_gene: .; CDR3aa: CATQKGVLNTEAFF; CDR3nt: TGCGCCACCCAAAAGGGTGTACTGAACACTGAAGCTTTCTTT
abundance: .; v_gene: TRBV29-1; j_gene: TRBJ2-5; d_gene: .; CDR3aa: CSASALRETQYF; CDR3nt: TGCAGCGCATCGGCCCTGCGGGAGACCCAGTACTTC
abundance: .; v_gene: TRBV6-1; j_gene: TRBJ1-5; d_gene: .; CDR3aa: CASPESQPQHF; CDR3nt: TGTGCCAGCCCCGAGAGCCAGCCCCAGCATTTT
abundance: .; v_gene: TRBV20-1; j_gene: TRBJ2-7; d_gene: .; CDR3aa: CSWSSYEQYF; CDR3nt: TGCAGCTGGAGCTCCTACGAGCAGTACTTC
abundance: .; v_gene: TRBV19; j_gene: TRBJ2-2; d_gene: .; CDR3aa: CASKKGGGNTGELFF; CDR3nt: TGTGCCAGTAAAAAAGGGGGTGGGAACACCGGGGAGCTGTTTTTT
abundance: once; v_gene: TRBV6-6; j_gene: TRBJ1-1; d_gene: .; CDR3aa: CASSYIARAEAFF; CDR3nt: TGTGCCAGCAGTTACATTGCGAGGGCTGAAGCTTTCTTT
abundance: .; v_gene: TRBV9; j_gene: TRBJ1-5; d_gene: .; CDR3aa: CASSVEADYSNQPQHF; CDR3nt: TGTGCCAGCAGCGTAGAGGCGGATTATAGCAATCAGCCCCAGCATTTT
abundance: .; v_gene: TRBV4-2; j_gene: TRBJ2-3; d_gene: TRBD2; CDR3aa: CASSQVGLAGGNTDTQYF; CDR3nt: TGTGCCAGCAGCCAAGTCGGGCTAGCGGGAGGAAACACAGATACGCAGTATTTT
abundance: .; v_gene: TRBV11-2; j_gene: TRBJ1-3; d_gene: .; CDR3aa: CASSLGFSGNTIYF; CDR3nt: TGTGCCAGCAGCTTAGGGTTCTCTGGAAACACCATATATTTT
abundance: .; v_gene: TRBV6-5; j_gene: TRBJ1-4; d_gene: .; CDR3aa: CASMHWQGNEKLFF; CDR3nt: TGTGCCAGCATGCATTGGCAGGGTAATGAAAAACTGTTTTTT
abundance: few; v_gene: TRBV19; j_gene: TRBJ1-5; d_gene: TRBD1; CDR3aa: CASSTLSTGAVQPQHF; CDR3nt: TGTGCCAGTAGCACTTTATCGACAGGGGCGGTTCAGCCCCAGCATTTT
abundance: few; v_gene: TRBV2; j_gene: TRBJ1-1; d_gene: .; CDR3aa: CASSVLGNTEAFF; CDR3nt: TGTGCCAGCAGTGTGTTGGGGAACACTGAAGCTTTCTTT
abundance: .; v_gene: TRBV6-5; j_gene: TRBJ1-5; d_gene: .; CDR3aa: CASSYRESNQPQHF; CDR3nt: TGTGCCAGCAGTTACAGGGAAAGCAATCAGCCCCAGCATTTT
abundance: .; v_gene: TRBV2; j_gene: TRBJ1-4; d_gene: TRBD1; CDR3aa: CASKDRQGVFEKLFF; CDR3nt: TGTGCCAGCAAGGATCGACAGGGGGTTTTTGAAAAACTGTTTTTT
abundance: once; v_gene: TRBV7-8; j_gene: TRBJ2-2; d_gene: TRBD2; CDR3aa: CASSLSGGSNTGELFF; CDR3nt: TGTGCCAGCAGCCTTAGCGGGGGATCGAACACCGGGGAGCTGTTTTTT